This entry lists 24 T cell receptor beta chains sequenced from one sample in a study of control samples from healthy donors and cancer patients. Clones were read by immunoSEQ multiplex PCR, and TCRdb kept only the in-frame ones, dropping some. The sample contains roughly 200,000 clones, roughly 93% of which appear only once. Sequenced material: blood. Source of these receptors: a man in his late teens or twenties in good health.

The chain employs TRBV28 and TRBJ1-6; a possible D gene is TRBD1 (5 bases). V lost 6 bases and J lost 8, with 20 bases in between. This CDR3 has 16 residues. Germline V gene sequence: CDR1 MDHEN, CDR2 SYDVKM. This CDR3 reads CASSPRGVGNDSPLHF. CDR3 nucleotides: TGTGCCAGCAGCCCGAGGGGTGTGGGGAATGATTCACCCCTCCACTTT.

The J gene is TRBJ1-4, the V gene TRBV5-1; TRBD1 matches at 9 bases. Germline V lookup: CDR1 SGHRS, CDR2 YFSETQ. There are 16 residues in the CDR3. V was pared by 2 bases and J by 3 bases, with 5 bases of the junction left unmatched. CDR3 sequence reads: CASSFQQGASNEKLFF. CDR3 nucleotide sequence: TGCGCCAGCAGCTTCCAACAGGGGGCGTCTAATGAAAAACTGTTTTTT.

This clone was picked up one time. The gene calls are TRBV24-1 and TRBJ1-2, with 10 bases identical to TRBD1. The CDR3 is made up of 16 amino acids. Germline CDR1 reads KGHDR; CDR2 reads SFDVKD. V shed 2 bases and J 7 bases; nucleotides not matched to a gene: 9. This CDR3 reads CATSDSTGGYSGGYTF. DNA for the CDR3: TGTGCCACCAGTGATTCGACAGGGGGCTATTCGGGTGGCTACACCTTC.

CDR3 region: CATSDFSGRNYNEQFF. The CDR3 bases are TGTGCCACCAGTGACTTCTCAGGGCGCAACTACAATGAGCAGTTCTTC. This chain uses TRBV24-1 with TRBJ2-1, with D maybe TRBD1 (5 bases). The germline CDR1 and CDR2 sequences are KGHDR and SFDVKD. V was cut by 4 bases and J by 3 bases, with 15 bases left in between. The CDR3 consists of 16 residues.

The gene calls are TRBV7-8 and TRBJ1-5; 7 nucleotides match TRBD1. The germline V gene has CDR1 SGHVS and CDR2 FQNEAQ. The CDR3 runs 14 residues. Trimming took 5 bases from V and 3 from J; bases not matched to a gene: 4. The CDR3 sequence is CASSPDRDNQPQHF. The DNA for the CDR3 is TGTGCCAGCAGCCCAGACAGGGACAATCAGCCCCAGCATTTT.

This clone has just one count. The chain joins TRBV19 to TRBJ2-7; 9 bases match TRBD1. This CDR3 region has 13 residues. V was clipped by 6 bases and J by 2 bases; unmatched bases: 2. Per the germline V gene, CDR1 is LNHDA and CDR2 is SQIVND (reference sequence). CDR3 in DNA: TGTGCCAGTAGCCGGGACAGGGCCTACGAGCAGTACTTC. This codes for CASSRDRAYEQYF.

The chain recombines TRBV18 with TRBJ2-2; TRBD2 is a possible D gene (6 bases). V lost 10 bases, J lost 7 bases, and 10 bases lay in between. CDR3 length: 11 amino acids. Germline V gene data show CDR1 as KGHSH and CDR2 as LQKENI. This chain's CDR3 is CATSGDGELFF. In DNA form, the CDR3 reads TGTGCCACCTCGGGGGACGGGGAGCTGTTTTTT.

The rearrangement joins TRBV27 to TRBJ1-6; 7 bases are a match to TRBD1. Unmatched junction bases numbered 3, after V lost 4 bases and J lost 6 bases. The CDR3 contains 14 residues. In germline, CDR1 is MNHEY, CDR2 SMNVEV (reference sequence). The CDR3 DNA follows: TGTGCCAGCAGTTACCGGGACAGTAATTCACCCCTCCACTTT. Translated: CASSYRDSNSPLHF.

Written as DNA, the CDR3 is TGTGCCAGCAGCCGGGGAATAGACAGGATGAACACTGAAGCTTTCTTT. Residues: CASSRGIDRMNTEAFF. The chain couples TRBV7-6 to TRBJ1-1; maybe TRBD1 (6 bases). The V gene's germline CDR1 is SGHVS and CDR2 FNYEAQ. The CDR3 extends over 16 amino acids. V lost 5 bases and J lost 0, with 16 bases in between.

The chain is built from TRBV2 and TRBJ2-1; 11 bases agree with TRBD2. The CDR3 extends over 14 amino acids. V lost 8 bases to trimming and J lost 4 bases; unmatched junction nucleotides: 4. Germline assignment: CDR1 SNHLY and CDR2 FYNNEI. The CDR3 loop is CASSSGGRYNEQFF. DNA of the CDR3: TGTGCCAGCTCTAGCGGGGGGAGGTACAATGAGCAGTTCTTC.

The rearrangement links TRBV2 to TRBJ2-2, with D possibly TRBD2 on 5 matching bases. This CDR3 has 15 residues. V shed 6 bases and J shed 2 bases, with 13 bases lying between them. In germline, CDR1 is SNHLY, CDR2 FYNNEI. The CDR3 sequence: CASRRVGENTGELFF. The CDR3 nucleotides read TGTGCCAGCAGGCGGGTAGGAGAAAACACCGGGGAGCTGTTTTTT.

The genes are TRBV2 and TRBJ1-3, with D perhaps TRBD1 (5 bases). The V end was cut by 6 bases, the J end by 0 bases, with 9 bases between. Germline V lookup: CDR1 SNHLY, CDR2 FYNNEI. The CDR3 is 14 residues long. The CDR3 DNA sequence: TGTGCCAGCAGGGGACTGAACTCTGGAAACACCATATATTTT. It encodes CASRGLNSGNTIYF.

This clone was detected only once. The chain recombines TRBV7-3 with TRBJ2-7, with 10 bases fitting TRBD1. The CDR3 consists of 14 residues. With V trimmed by 5 bases and J by 3 bases, 4 bases remained unmatched. Germline V gives CDR1 SGHTA, CDR2 FQGTGA. The CDR3 DNA reads as TGTGCCAGCAGCGCGGACAGGGGGAGCTACGAGCAGTACTTC. Amino acids: CASSADRGSYEQYF. The variable domain in full, with the rest retrieved from reference TRBV7-3 and TRBJ2-7, is GAGVSQTPSNKVTEKGKYVELRCDPISGHTALYWYRQSLGQGPEFLIYFQGTGAADDSGLPNDRFFAVRPEGSVSTLKIQRTERGDSAVYLCASSADRGSYEQYFGPGTRLTVT.

The genes are TRBV7-9 and TRBJ1-6, with 7 bases identical to TRBD1. This CDR3 spans 14 amino acids. Germline V gene sequence: CDR1 SEHNR, CDR2 FQNEAQ (reference sequence). Germline trimming cut 5 bases from V and 8 bases from J; bases unmatched to any gene: 6. The CDR3 DNA follows: TGTGCCAGCAGCACCGGGACAGCGGATTCACCCCTCCACTTT. This sequence encodes CASSTGTADSPLHF.

In its sample, this clone was seen once. This chain joins TRBV15 and TRBJ2-7; TRBD1 matches at 7 bases. CDR3 length equals 16 residues. CDR1 is LNHNV and CDR2 is YYDKDF in the germline V gene (reference sequence). V dropped 4 bases and J dropped 3; count of bases not matched to a gene: 12. The CDR3 region has the DNA TGTGCCACCAGCAAGGGGTCAGGGGGTCGGTACTACGAGCAGTACTTC. This translates into CATSKGSGGRYYEQYF. Variable domain in full (rest from reference TRBV15 and TRBJ2-7): DAMVIQNPRYQVTQFGKPVTLSCSQTLNHNVMYWYQQKSSQAPKLLFHYYDKDFNNEADTPDNFQSRRPNTSFCFLDIRSPGLGDTAMYLCATSKGSGGRYYEQYFGPGTRLTVT.

The chain carries TRBV6-6 and TRBJ2-1, with TRBD2 identical over 15 bases. CDR1 and CDR2 (germline): MNHNY, SVGAGI (reference sequence). Trimming took 5 bases from V and 2 from J; bases not matched to a gene: 7. This CDR3 contains 18 residues. In nucleotides, the CDR3 is TGTGCCAGCAGTCCGGGACTAGCGGGGGGCTACGCCTACAATGAGCAGTTCTTC. Residues: CASSPGLAGGYAYNEQFF.

The rearrangement links TRBV7-6 to TRBJ1-1, with 11 bases matching TRBD1. Looked up from germline, CDR1 is SGHVS and CDR2 is FNYEAQ. The CDR3 spans 19 residues. Trimming took 7 bases from V and 0 from J; bases not matched to a gene: 16. The CDR3, as DNA: TGTGCCAGCAAATCAATTCCGGGACAGGGGGTAACGATGAACACTGAAGCTTTCTTT. Translation: CASKSIPGQGVTMNTEAFF.

The chain couples TRBV6-1 to TRBJ2-7; D perhaps matches TRBD1 (7 bases). The CDR3 runs 12 residues. Looked up from germline, CDR1 is MNHNS and CDR2 is SASEGT. V gave up 7 bases and J gave up 7 bases, with 14 bases separating them. CDR3 region: CASNEGAGEQYF. The CDR3 nucleotides are TGTGCCAGCAATGAGGGGGCGGGGGAGCAGTACTTC.

The chain carries TRBV7-3 and TRBJ2-3, with D unclear. This CDR3 has 13 amino acids. The V end lost 3 bases, the J end lost 1 base, and 5 bases lay between the germline ends. The germline CDR1 and CDR2 sequences are SGHTA and FQGTGA. The DNA for the CDR3 is TGTGCCAGCAGCTTCCTAGGCACAGATACGCAGTATTTT. It is translated as CASSFLGTDTQYF. The whole variable domain, remainder taken from reference TRBV7-3 and TRBJ2-3, is GAGVSQTPSNKVTEKGKYVELRCDPISGHTALYWYRQSLGQGPEFLIYFQGTGAADDSGLPNDRFFAVRPEGSVSTLKIQRTERGDSAVYLCASSFLGTDTQYFGPGTRLTVL.

This clone was seen just once. The chain combines TRBV5-4 with TRBJ2-5; TRBD1 matches at 7 bases. The CDR3 extends over 14 amino acids. The V gene's germline CDR1 is SGHNT and CDR2 YYREEE (reference sequence). Trimming took 4 bases from V and 0 from J; bases not matched to a gene: 3. The CDR3 here is CASSLGTDQETQYF. CDR3 nucleotides: TGTGCCAGCAGCCTCGGGACAGACCAAGAGACCCAGTACTTC.

The genes are TRBV7-3 and TRBJ2-7; TRBD1 matches 7 bases. CDR3 length: 15 amino acids. The germline V gene encodes CDR1 SGHTA and CDR2 FQGTGA. V shed 1 base, J shed 2 bases, and the junction held 5 bases outside the gene matches. The CDR3 protein is CASSLSSTGAYEQYF. In DNA form, the CDR3 reads TGTGCCAGCAGCTTAAGTTCTACAGGGGCCTACGAGCAGTACTTC.

J is TRBJ2-7 and V is TRBV4-1, with unresolved D. Looked up from germline, CDR1 is MGHRA and CDR2 is YSYEKL. The CDR3 runs to 13 residues. V dropped 0 bases and J dropped 2 bases, with 5 bases sitting between them. The CDR3 DNA is TGCGCCAGCAGCCAAGAGGGCCCCTACGAGCAGTACTTC. Its protein is CASSQEGPYEQYF.

The chain has TRBV23-1 and TRBJ2-1; D may be TRBD2 (5 bases). TRBV23-1 is an ORF, and what it does is uncertain. CDR3 length: 14 residues. The V end was cut by 3 bases, the J end by 3 bases, with 9 bases between. CDR3 residues: CASSHGVNYNEQFF. CDR3 nucleotides: TGCGCCAGCAGTCACGGGGTTAACTACAATGAGCAGTTCTTC.

The chain couples TRBV7-9 to TRBJ1-4, with TRBD1 identical over 7 bases. The V and J ends lost 1 base and 7 bases, in that order; junction bases with no gene match: 3. This CDR3 has 14 amino acids. CDR1 is SEHNR and CDR2 is FQNEAQ in the germline V gene (reference sequence). DNA of the CDR3: TGTGCCAGCAGCTTAGGACAGGGAACTGAAAAACTGTTTTTT. Its protein product is CASSLGQGTEKLFF.